The next 6 T cell receptor beta chains were all read from a single sample in a study of cytomegalovirus exposure and HLA in healthy donors. Libraries were prepared by immunoSEQ multiplex PCR; TCRdb keeps only in-frame clonotypes and omits some of them. The data contain 200,000 or so clones, around 84% of them singletons. Sequences were obtained from PBMCs. These receptors originate from a woman aged 25 to 39 in good health and CMV-seropositive.

The V and J genes are TRBV5-1 and TRBJ2-5, with 12 bases matching TRBD2. CDR1 and CDR2 from the germline V gene are SGHRS and YFSETQ. V was pared by 0 bases and J by 2 bases, with 2 bases of the junction left unmatched. The CDR3 length is 16 residues. CDR3 sequence: CASSLDLAGGQETQYF. CDR3 in DNA: TGCGCCAGCAGCTTGGATCTAGCGGGAGGGCAAGAGACCCAGTACTTC.

The chain uses TRBV7-6 and TRBJ2-3, with 9 bases fitting TRBD1. CDR1 is SGHVS, CDR2 FNYEAQ, per germline. CDR3 length: 18 amino acids. V gave up 5 bases and J gave up 0 bases; unmatched junction bases: 12. In DNA, the CDR3 is TGTGCCAGCAGCCATACCACCCTCGGGACAGGGAGCACAGATACGCAGTATTTT. As protein: CASSHTTLGTGSTDTQYF.

The chain is built from TRBV7-3 and TRBJ2-1, with TRBD2 identical over 8 bases. Germline-derived CDR1 and CDR2 are SGHTA and FQGTGA. This CDR3 is 16 amino acids long. The V gene end was trimmed by 1 base and the J gene end by 8 bases; junction bases not matched to a gene: 10. This chain's CDR3 is CASSLIGAGVYDEQFF. CDR3 DNA sequence: TGTGCCAGCAGCTTAATAGGAGCGGGAGTGTATGATGAGCAGTTCTTC.

The V gene is TRBV19, the J gene TRBJ2-2; D is unresolved. V was pared by 6 bases and J by 2 bases, with 10 bases between. The CDR3 is 14 residues long. CDR1 and CDR2 from the germline V gene are LNHDA and SQIVND (reference sequence). The CDR3 DNA reads as TGTGCCAGTAGAATGCGAAGTAACACCGGGGAGCTGTTTTTT. Its protein is CASRMRSNTGELFF.

V is TRBV18 and J is TRBJ1-2; the D gene is possibly TRBD1 (5 bases). Germline assignment: CDR1 KGHSH and CDR2 LQKENI. The CDR3 is 15 residues long. V lost 2 bases and J 4 bases, leaving 14 bases between the germline ends. The chain's CDR3 is CASSPSGTEAYGYTF. In nucleotides, the CDR3 is TGTGCCAGCTCACCATCCGGGACTGAGGCCTATGGCTACACCTTC.

On this clone itself: Within the sample, other DNA sequences also encode this same CDR3. The chain is built from TRBV30 and TRBJ2-7; D unclear. The length of the CDR3 is 11 residues. Germline CDR1 GTSNPN, CDR2 SVGIG (reference sequence). V lost 1 base to trimming and J lost 7 bases, with 8 bases between them. The CDR3 reads CAWSEMAEQYF. In DNA form, the CDR3 reads TGTGCCTGGAGTGAGATGGCAGAGCAGTACTTC. Combining the CDR3 with reference TRBV30 and TRBJ2-7 gives the whole variable domain SQTIHQWPATLVQPVGSPLSLECTVEGTSNPNLYWYRQAAGRGLQLLFYSVGIGQISSEVPQNLSASRPQDRQFILSSKKLLLSDSGFYLCAWSEMAEQYFGPGTRLTVT.